This TCR beta chain is from a study of blood T cell repertoires in COVID-19. TCRdb's table, derived via immunoSEQ multiplex PCR, lists solely in-frame clones and lacks some. Here the sample spans some 16,000 clones, 85% to 90% being singletons. This CDR3 is 16 amino acids long. The germline CDR1 and CDR2 sequences are SGHTA and FQGNSA. Unmatched junction bases numbered 11, after V lost 5 bases and J lost 5 bases. This sequence joins TRBV7-2 and TRBJ2-1; 8 nucleotides match TRBD2. The material sequenced was peripheral blood. This clonotype was obtained from a human donor in a cohort sampled during active COVID-19. The CDR3 DNA sequence: TGTGCCAGCAGCATGTACGGGACTAGTCCGAACAATGAGCAGTTCTTC. It is translated as CASSMYGTSPNNEQFF.